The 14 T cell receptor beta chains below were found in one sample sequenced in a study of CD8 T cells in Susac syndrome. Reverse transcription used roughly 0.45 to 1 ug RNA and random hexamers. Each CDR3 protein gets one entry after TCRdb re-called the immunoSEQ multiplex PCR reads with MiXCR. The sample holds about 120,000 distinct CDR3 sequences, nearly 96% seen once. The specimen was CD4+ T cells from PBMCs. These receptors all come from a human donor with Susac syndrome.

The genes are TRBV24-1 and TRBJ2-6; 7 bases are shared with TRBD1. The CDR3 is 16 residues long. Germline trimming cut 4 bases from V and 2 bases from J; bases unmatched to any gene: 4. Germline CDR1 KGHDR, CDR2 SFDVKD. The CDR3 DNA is TGTGCCACCAGTGAACCTACAGGGGCTGGGGCCAACGTCCTGACTTTC. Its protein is CATSEPTGAGANVLTF.

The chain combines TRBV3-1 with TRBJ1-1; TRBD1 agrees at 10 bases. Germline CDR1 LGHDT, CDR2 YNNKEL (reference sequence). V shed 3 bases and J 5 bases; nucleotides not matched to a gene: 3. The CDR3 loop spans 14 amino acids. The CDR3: CASSQRQGATEAFF. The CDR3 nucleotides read TGTGCCAGCAGCCAGCGACAGGGGGCTACTGAAGCTTTCTTT.

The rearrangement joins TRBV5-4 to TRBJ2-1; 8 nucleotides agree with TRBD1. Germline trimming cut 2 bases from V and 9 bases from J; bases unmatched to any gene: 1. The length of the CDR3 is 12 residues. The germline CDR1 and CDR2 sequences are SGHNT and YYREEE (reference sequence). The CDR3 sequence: CASSLTGGEQFF. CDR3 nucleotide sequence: TGTGCCAGCAGCTTAACAGGGGGTGAGCAGTTCTTC. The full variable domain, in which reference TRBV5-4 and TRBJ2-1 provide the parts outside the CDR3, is ETGVTQSPTHLIKTRGQQVTLRCSSQSGHNTVSWYQQALGQGPQFIFQYYREEENGRGNFPPRFSGLQFPNYSSELNVNALELDDSALYLCASSLTGGEQFFGPGTRLTVL.

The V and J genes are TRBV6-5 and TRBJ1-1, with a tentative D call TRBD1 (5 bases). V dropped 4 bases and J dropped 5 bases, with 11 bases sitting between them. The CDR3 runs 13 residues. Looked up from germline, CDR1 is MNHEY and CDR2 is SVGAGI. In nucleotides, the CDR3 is TGTGCCAGCAGTTCTAGGGGTTGGACTGAAGCTTTCTTT. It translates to CASSSRGWTEAFF.

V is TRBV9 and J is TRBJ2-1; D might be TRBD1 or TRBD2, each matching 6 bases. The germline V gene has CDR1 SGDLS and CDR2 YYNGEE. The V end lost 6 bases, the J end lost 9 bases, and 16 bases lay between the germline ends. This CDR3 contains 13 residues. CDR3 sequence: CASNRAGEAEQFF. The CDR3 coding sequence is TGTGCCAGCAACAGGGCAGGGGAGGCTGAGCAGTTCTTC.

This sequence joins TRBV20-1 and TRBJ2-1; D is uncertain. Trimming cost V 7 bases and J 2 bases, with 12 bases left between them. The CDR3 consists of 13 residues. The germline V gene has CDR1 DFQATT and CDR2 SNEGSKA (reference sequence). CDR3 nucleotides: TGCAGTGTGGTACAGCCCGCCTACAATGAGCAGTTCTTC. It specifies CSVVQPAYNEQFF.

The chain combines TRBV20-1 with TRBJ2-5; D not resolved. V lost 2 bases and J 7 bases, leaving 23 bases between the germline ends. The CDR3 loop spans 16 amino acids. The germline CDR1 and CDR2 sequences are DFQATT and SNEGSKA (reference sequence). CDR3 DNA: TGCAGTGCTAGACCCAGGCACCTTAACACGGTGGGGACCCAGTACTTC. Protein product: CSARPRHLNTVGTQYF.

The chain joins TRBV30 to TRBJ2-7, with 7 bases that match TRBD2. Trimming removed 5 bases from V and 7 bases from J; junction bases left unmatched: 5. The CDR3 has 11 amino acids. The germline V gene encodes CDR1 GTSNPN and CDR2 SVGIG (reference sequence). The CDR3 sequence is CAWGRALEQYF. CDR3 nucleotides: TGTGCCTGGGGGAGGGCCTTAGAGCAGTACTTC.

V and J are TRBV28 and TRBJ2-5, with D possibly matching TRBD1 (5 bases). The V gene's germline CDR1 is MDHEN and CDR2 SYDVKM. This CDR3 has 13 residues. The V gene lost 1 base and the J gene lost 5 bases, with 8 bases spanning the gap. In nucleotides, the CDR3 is TGTGCCAGCAGTTTATCAGGGCTGGAGACCCAGTACTTC. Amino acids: CASSLSGLETQYF. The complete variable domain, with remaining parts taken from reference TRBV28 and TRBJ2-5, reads DVKVTQSSRYLVKRTGEKVFLECVQDMDHENMFWYRQDPGLGLRLIYFSYDVKMKEKGDIPEGYSVSREKKERFSLILESASTNQTSMYLCASSLSGLETQYFGPGTRLLVL.

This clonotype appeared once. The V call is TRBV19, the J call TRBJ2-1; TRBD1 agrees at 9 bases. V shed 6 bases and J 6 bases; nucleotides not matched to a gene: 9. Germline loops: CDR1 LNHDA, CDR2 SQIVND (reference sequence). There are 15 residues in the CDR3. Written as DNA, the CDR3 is TGTGCCAGTAGCAACCGGGACAGGGCCCTCAATGAGCAGTTCTTC. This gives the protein CASSNRDRALNEQFF.

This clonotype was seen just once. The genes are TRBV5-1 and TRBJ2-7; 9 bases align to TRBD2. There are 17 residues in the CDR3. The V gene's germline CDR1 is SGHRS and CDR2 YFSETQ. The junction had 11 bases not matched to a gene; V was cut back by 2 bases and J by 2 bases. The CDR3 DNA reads TGCGCCAGCAGCTTAAGGATGACTAGCGGCGCCCCCTACGAGCAGTACTTC. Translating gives CASSLRMTSGAPYEQYF.

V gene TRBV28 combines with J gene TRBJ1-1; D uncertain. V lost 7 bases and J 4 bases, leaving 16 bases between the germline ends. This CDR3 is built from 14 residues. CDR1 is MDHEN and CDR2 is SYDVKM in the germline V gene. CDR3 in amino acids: CASIETGWGTEAFF. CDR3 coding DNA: TGTGCCAGCATTGAAACGGGGTGGGGCACTGAAGCTTTCTTT. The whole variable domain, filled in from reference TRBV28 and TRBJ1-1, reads DVKVTQSSRYLVKRTGEKVFLECVQDMDHENMFWYRQDPGLGLRLIYFSYDVKMKEKGDIPEGYSVSREKKERFSLILESASTNQTSMYLCASIETGWGTEAFFGQGTRLTVV.

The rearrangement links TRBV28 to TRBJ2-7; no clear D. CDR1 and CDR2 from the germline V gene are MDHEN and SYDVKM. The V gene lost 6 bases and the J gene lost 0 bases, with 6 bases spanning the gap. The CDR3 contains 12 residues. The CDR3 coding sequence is TGTGCCAGCAGGCATTCCTCCTACGAGCAGTACTTC. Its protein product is CASRHSSYEQYF.

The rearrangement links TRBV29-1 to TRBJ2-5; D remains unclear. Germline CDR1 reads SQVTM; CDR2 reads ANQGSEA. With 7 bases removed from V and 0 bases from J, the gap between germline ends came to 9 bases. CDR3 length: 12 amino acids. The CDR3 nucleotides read TGCAGCGCCCCCCGGTACCAAGAGACCCAGTACTTC. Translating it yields CSAPRYQETQYF.